A single T cell receptor beta chain is shown here with its context. Its cognate antigen has yet to be identified. Base qualities are not at hand, and no much larger clone is one base apart. The trial excluded patients who had a history of autoimmune disease or who were on systemic immunosuppression. Peripheral blood for TCR sequencing was collected from all dose cohorts at baseline, on cycle 4 day 1, and on cycle 7 day 1. Samples were obtained from an open-label, multicenter, first-in-human phase I dose-escalation trial of ivuxolimab. The trial enrolled adults with locally advanced or metastatic head and neck squamous cell, hepatocellular, melanoma or renal cell carcinoma. Before TCR sequencing, CD4+ T cells and CD8+ T cells from peripheral blood were sorted into separate populations. The data are from a study of OX40 agonist ivuxolimab in advanced cancers. With respect to the entire study: Ivuxolimab was an agonistic, fully human IgG2 monoclonal antibody directed against OX40 (CD134), a costimulatory receptor. Peripheral TCRbeta sequencing was intended to test whether TCR sequence diversity was altered and clonal T-cell expansion was caused by ivuxolimab. The paper reports the monotherapy dose-escalation portion (N of about 51 patients) of the phase I ivuxolimab trial. Intravenous ivuxolimab was administered to patients every 2 weeks at six dose levels: 0.01, 0.1, 0.3, 1.5, 3 and 10 mg/kg. The dose-escalation cohort was roughly 83% male with a mean age of approximately 59 years, ranging from 23 to 79. Prior anti-PD-1, anti-PD-L1 or anti-CTLA-4 therapy was permitted, and checkpoint inhibitors had been received by 40% to 50% of dose-escalation patients. Among the roughly 50 dose-escalation patients, approximately 20 had hepatocellular carcinoma, 15 or so melanoma, 9 renal cell carcinoma and 9 head and neck cancer. Partial responses were achieved by three dose-escalation patients, of whom one had hepatocellular carcinoma and two had cutaneous melanoma.

Results the study describes overall, beyond this receptor: After ivuxolimab, expanded clones were on average more numerous among CD8+ T cells than among CD4+ T cells. Low levels of normalized T-cell clonal expansion were also seen in some patients who did not respond. At doses of 0.1 to 3.0 mg/kg, clonal expansion of both CD4+ and CD8+ T cells in blood was seen between baseline and week 6. The antigen specificity of the clonally expanded peripheral T cells was not determined. In partial responders in the 0.1-3.0 mg/kg groups, normalized peripheral clonal expansion was found to be among the lowest, especially among CD8+ T cells.

For sequencing of the TCRbeta CDR3 region, genomic DNA was extracted from the sorted cells. The immunoSEQ Assay was used to sequence the TCRbeta CDR3 regions. TCRdb took over this immuneACCESS table, retaining in-frame rearrangements with V and J assigned. Such tables are incomplete; in checked studies, under half of the missing clones stem from an unresolved V gene, and the remainder is unexplained. Within this sample are about 83,000 clones, with around 80% of them counted one time only. Of the sample, roughly 1.8% falls within the top ten clones. Including cysteine and phenylalanine, the CDR3 has 14 amino acids. Solely the CDR3 DNA is kept, with 42 bases framed from the first base. Looking up the germline V gene (reference sequence) yields CDR1 LNHNV and CDR2 YYDKDF. V and J are truncated by 0 bases and 5 bases respectively, leaving an intervening sequence of 7 bases.

The material sequenced was CD4+ or CD8+ T cells sorted from blood, taken in a trial of the OX40 agonist ivuxolimab. The TCR originated in an adult with an advanced solid tumor such as melanoma, head and neck, liver or kidney cancer. The sequence joins TRBV15 to TRBJ1-4; tentative D gene TRBD1, with 5 bases matching. The CDR3 reads CATSRDWGNEKLFF. The DNA reads TGTGCCACCAGCAGAGATTGGGGGAATGAAAAACTGTTTTTT.